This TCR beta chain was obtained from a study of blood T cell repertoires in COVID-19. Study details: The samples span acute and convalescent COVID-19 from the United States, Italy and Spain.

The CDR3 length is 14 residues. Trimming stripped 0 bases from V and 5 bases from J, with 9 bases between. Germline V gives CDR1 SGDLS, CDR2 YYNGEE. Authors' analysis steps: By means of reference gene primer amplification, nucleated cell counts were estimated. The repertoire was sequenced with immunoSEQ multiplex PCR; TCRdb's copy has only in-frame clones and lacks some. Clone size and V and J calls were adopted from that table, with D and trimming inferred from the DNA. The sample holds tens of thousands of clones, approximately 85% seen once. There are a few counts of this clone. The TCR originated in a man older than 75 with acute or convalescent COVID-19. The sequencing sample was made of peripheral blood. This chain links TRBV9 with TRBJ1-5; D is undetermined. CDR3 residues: CASSVDSGYQPQHF. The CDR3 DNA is TGTGCCAGCAGCGTAGATTCGGGATATCAGCCCCAGCATTTT.